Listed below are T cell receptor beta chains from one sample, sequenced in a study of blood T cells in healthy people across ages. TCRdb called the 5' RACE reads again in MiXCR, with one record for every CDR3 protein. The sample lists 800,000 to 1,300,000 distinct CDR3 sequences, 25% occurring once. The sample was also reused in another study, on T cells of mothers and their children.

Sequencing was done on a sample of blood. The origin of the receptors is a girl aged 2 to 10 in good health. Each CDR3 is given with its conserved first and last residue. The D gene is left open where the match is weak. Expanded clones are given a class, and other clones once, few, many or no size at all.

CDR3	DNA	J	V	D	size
CASSYSKVTSTDTQYF	TGTGCCAGCAGTTACTCGAAAGTGACTTCCACAGATACGCAGTATTTT	TRBJ2-3	TRBV6-2/TRBV6-3	.	few
CSAAVTSRVEQYF	TGCAGTGCTGCCGTGACTAGTCGGGTGGAGCAGTACTTC	TRBJ2-5	TRBV20-1	.	few
CSARDYVQNQETQYF	TGCAGTGCTAGAGATTATGTCCAGAACCAAGAGACCCAGTACTTC	TRBJ2-5	TRBV20-1	.	few
CSCMNSGRVNEQFF	TGCAGCTGCATGAATAGCGGGAGGGTGAATGAGCAGTTCTTC	TRBJ2-1	TRBV29-1	TRBD2	few
CSVHPIGTYTQYF	TGCAGCGTGCACCCCATCGGGACTTATACGCAGTATTTT	TRBJ2-3	TRBV29-1	.	few
CASRPSGPANTGELFF	TGTGCCAGCAGACCTAGCGGGCCCGCGAACACCGGGGAGCTGTTTTTT	TRBJ2-2	TRBV28	TRBD2	few
CASSLPQGYNEQFF	TGCGCCAGCAGCTTACCACAGGGCTACAATGAGCAGTTCTTC	TRBJ2-1	TRBV5-1	.	.
CASSLMDNYNEQFF	TGTGCCAGCAGTTTAATGGACAACTACAATGAGCAGTTCTTC	TRBJ2-1	TRBV12-3/TRBV12-4	.	few
CASSFERANTGELFF	TGTGCCAGCAGTTTCGAGCGCGCGAACACCGGGGAGCTGTTTTTT	TRBJ2-2	TRBV12-3/TRBV12-4	.	few
CASSLDLDSGNTIYF	TGTGCCAGCAGCTTGGACTTAGACTCTGGAAACACCATATATTTT	TRBJ1-3	TRBV7-2	.	many
CATSDFDGKTINEQFF	TGTGCCACCAGTGATTTCGACGGAAAAACAATCAATGAGCAGTTCTTC	TRBJ2-1	TRBV24-1	.	few
CSVAEGLETQYF	TGCAGCGTTGCAGAAGGTCTGGAGACCCAGTACTTC	TRBJ2-5	TRBV29-1	.	few
CSARLGMEVNIQYF	TGCAGTGCTAGACTCGGGATGGAGGTAAACATTCAGTACTTC	TRBJ2-4	TRBV20-1	.	.
CASTWTGSTGELFF	TGTGCCAGCACCTGGACAGGGTCTACCGGGGAGCTGTTTTTT	TRBJ2-2	TRBV12-3/TRBV12-4	TRBD1	.
CASSRSPYNEQLF	TGTGCCAGCTCCCGGAGCCCCTACAATGAGCAGCTCTTC	TRBJ2-1	TRBV6-5	.	few
CSARGLSGGGPDTQYF	TGCAGTGCTAGAGGGTTGAGCGGGGGGGGGCCAGATACGCAGTATTTT	TRBJ2-3	TRBV20-1	TRBD2	.
CASSLTEIGGGTGELFF	TGTGCTAGCAGCTTGACGGAAATAGGTGGTGGCACCGGGGAGCTGTTTTTT	TRBJ2-2	TRBV7-7	.	few
CSAREVGQLPSYEQYF	TGCAGTGCTAGAGAAGTAGGCCAGCTTCCCTCCTACGAGCAGTACTTC	TRBJ2-7	TRBV20-1	.	few
CASRPVREGTQYF	TGTGCCAGCAGGCCAGTAAGGGAAGGGACCCAGTACTTC	TRBJ2-5	TRBV7-8	.	.
CASSFIAGDGQETQYF	TGTGCCAGCAGCTTCATAGCGGGGGATGGTCAAGAGACCCAGTACTTC	TRBJ2-5	TRBV7-8	TRBD2	.
CASSFGSPSNEQYF	TGTGCCAGCAGTTTTGGTTCCCCCTCCAACGAGCAGTACTTC	TRBJ2-7	TRBV27	.	.
CSARVPDRVGEQYF	TGCAGTGCTAGAGTGCCAGACAGGGTAGGCGAGCAGTACTTC	TRBJ2-7	TRBV20-1	TRBD1	few
CASSHTQGRYEQYF	TGCGCCAGCAGCCACACACAGGGGCGGTACGAGCAGTACTTC	TRBJ2-7	TRBV4-3	TRBD1	few
CATSEGTTYGYTF	TGTGCCACCAGCGAAGGGACAACGTATGGCTACACCTTC	TRBJ1-2	TRBV24-1	.	few
CASSLDGGGYTEAFF	TGCGCCAGCAGCTTGGATGGGGGTGGGTACACTGAAGCTTTCTTT	TRBJ1-1	TRBV5-1	.	.
CASSPQGQDRFYNEQFF	TGTGCCAGCAGCCCCCAGGGCCAGGACAGGTTCTACAATGAGCAGTTCTTC	TRBJ2-1	TRBV4-2	TRBD1	.
CASLGTSNYEQYF	TGTGCCAGCCTAGGGACTAGCAACTACGAGCAGTACTTC	TRBJ2-7	TRBV28	TRBD2	many
CASSQDWSHYGYTF	TGCGCCAGCAGCCAAGACTGGAGCCATTATGGCTACACCTTC	TRBJ1-2	TRBV4-3	.	.
CASSPRGGPFSGNTIYF	TGTGCCAGCAGCCCGAGGGGAGGGCCCTTCTCTGGAAACACCATATATTTT	TRBJ1-3	TRBV13	.	.
CATSRDGTSSYEQYF	TGTGCCACCAGCAGAGATGGGACTTCCTCCTACGAGCAGTACTTC	TRBJ2-7	TRBV15	.	few
CSARDLDYAEKLFF	TGCAGTGCTAGAGATCTGGACTATGCGGAAAAACTGTTTTTT	TRBJ1-4	TRBV20-1	.	few
CASAGGTGELFF	TGTGCCAGCGCGGGGGGGACCGGGGAGCTGTTTTTT	TRBJ2-2	TRBV28	TRBD2	many
CASSQGLSQETQYF	TGTGCCAGCAGCCAAGGTCTCAGTCAAGAGACCCAGTACTTC	TRBJ2-5	TRBV3-1	.	few
CASSLASATNYEQYF	TGTGCCAGCAGCTTAGCGTCTGCTACCAACTACGAGCAGTACTTC	TRBJ2-7	TRBV7-9	.	few
CATGDSHHGNEQFF	TGTGCCACGGGGGATTCCCATCACGGCAATGAGCAGTTCTTC	TRBJ2-1	TRBV7-9	.	few
CASSFGNMAKNIQYF	TGTGCCAGCAGCTTCGGAAATATGGCCAAAAACATTCAGTACTTC	TRBJ2-4	TRBV5-5	.	.
CASSGSLGALDEKLFF	TGCGCCAGCAGCGGATCCTTAGGGGCGTTGGATGAAAAACTGTTTTTT	TRBJ1-4	TRBV5-1	.	few
CASSPLSGEQPQHF	TGTGCCAGCAGTCCACTGTCCGGAGAGCAGCCCCAGCATTTT	TRBJ1-5	TRBV27	.	many
CASSKDRGDPGNTIYF	TGTGCCAGCAGTAAGGACAGGGGGGACCCTGGAAACACCATATATTTT	TRBJ1-3	TRBV6-1	TRBD1	.
CASSPTLASSYNEQFF	TGTGCCAGCAGTCCAACACTAGCAAGCTCCTACAATGAGCAGTTCTTC	TRBJ2-1	TRBV12-3/TRBV12-4	.	few
CASSLSTGVFF	TGTGCCAGCAGCTTATCGACAGGGGTGTTCTTC	TRBJ2-1	TRBV7-2	TRBD1	few